Sequencing of this T cell receptor beta chain was carried out in a study of identical twins. Overall study findings and caveats: Fewer insertions characterized abundant cord blood beta clonotypes, whereas memory repertoires showed none. Invariant cells of the MAIT and iNKT types might have partly distorted the zero-insertion analyses.

CDR1 and CDR2 from the germline V gene are KGHSH and LQKENI. This CDR3 has 14 amino acids. The V end was cut by 1 base, the J end by 2 bases, with 9 bases between. This clonotype was found a few times. Its antigen is not identified. One entry per CDR3 protein results from TCRdb running MiXCR on the 5' RACE reads. The sample has roughly 690,000 distinct CDR3 sequences, approximately 6% seen once. The sample was naive T cells sorted from blood. The receptor comes from a man between 18 and 35 years old in good health. The chain has TRBV18 and TRBJ2-7, with D maybe TRBD2 (6 bases). The CDR3: CASSPLEGTYEQYV. CDR3 nucleotide sequence: TGTGCCAGCTCACCACTGGAGGGAACCTACGAGCAGTACGTC.